This is a list of T cell receptor beta chains from one sample in a study of radiation and T cells in renal cell carcinoma. Assay used: immunoSEQ multiplex PCR; TCRdb lists only in-frame clones, some missing. The repertoire holds 65,000 or so clones, with about 83% as singletons. Here the sequenced sample was blood, taken from a patient whose treatment included radiotherapy and nephrectomy. Every receptor here comes from a man in his 60s with renal cell carcinoma. Both conserved end residues are part of each CDR3. D genes are given only for firm matches. Size tells how often a clone was seen (once, few, many) or the class of an expanded clone, and some rows leave it out.

j_call v_call d_call clone_size cdr3_aa cdr3_nt
TRBJ2-1 TRBV5-5 TRBD2 NA CASRAGLADYNEQFF TGTGCCAGCAGGGCGGGACTAGCGGACTACAATGAGCAGTTCTTC
TRBJ2-5 TRBV28 NA NA CASSFGPQETQYF TGTGCCAGCAGTTTTGGACCCCAAGAGACCCAGTACTTC
TRBJ1-2 TRBV5-6 NA NA CASSLRGAVYGYTF TGTGCCAGCAGCTTACGGGGGGCGGTCTATGGCTACACCTTC
TRBJ2-5 TRBV5-1 TRBD2 once CASSLALAGTGGETQYF TGCGCCAGCAGCTTGGCTCTAGCGGGAACCGGAGGAGAGACCCAGTACTTC
TRBJ1-4 TRBV25-1 NA NA CASSDPSRGAHNEKLFF TGTGCCAGCAGTGACCCCTCTAGGGGGGCCCATAATGAAAAACTGTTTTTT
TRBJ1-1 TRBV6-1 NA few CASSESGENTEAFF TGTGCCAGCAGTGAAAGTGGAGAGAACACTGAAGCTTTCTTT
TRBJ1-2 TRBV5-1 TRBD1 NA CASSLTGTEGYGYTF TGCGCCAGCAGCTTGACCGGGACAGAAGGGTATGGCTACACCTTC
TRBJ2-1 TRBV27 TRBD2 NA CASSFGLAGENEQFF TGTGCCAGCAGTTTCGGACTAGCGGGAGAAAATGAGCAGTTCTTC
TRBJ2-1 TRBV7-9 NA many CASSLEEGWQFF TGTGCCAGCAGCTTAGAGGAGGGTTGGCAGTTCTTC
TRBJ2-7 TRBV6-5 TRBD1 once CASSKTGGINEQYF TGTGCCAGCAGTAAGACAGGGGGCATCAACGAGCAGTACTTC
TRBJ2-1 TRBV27 TRBD2 once CASSLGLANEQFF TGTGCCAGCAGTTTAGGACTAGCTAATGAGCAGTTCTTC
TRBJ2-7 TRBV7-2 NA once CASSVQSSYEQYF TGTGCCAGCAGTGTACAGAGCTCCTACGAGCAGTACTTC
TRBJ1-1 TRBV19 NA NA CASKDTDTEAFF TGTGCCAGTAAAGACACGGACACTGAAGCTTTCTTT
TRBJ1-4 TRBV5-1 NA NA CASNTGSPNEKLFF TGCGCCAGCAACACAGGGTCCCCTAATGAAAAACTGTTTTTT
TRBJ2-1 TRBV12-5 NA NA CASGLAPYTYNEQFF TGTGCTAGTGGTTTGGCCCCCTATACCTACAATGAGCAGTTCTTC
TRBJ1-5 TRBV27 TRBD1 few CASTSVRQGLGNQPQHF TGTGCCAGCACCTCCGTGAGACAGGGGCTGGGCAATCAGCCCCAGCATTTT
TRBJ2-1 TRBV6-4 TRBD2 NA CASSDLAGVYNEQFF TGTGCCAGCAGTGACTTAGCGGGGGTCTACAATGAGCAGTTCTTC
TRBJ1-5 TRBV27 NA NA CASSFVAASNQPQHF TGTGCCAGCAGTTTCGTCGCGGCTAGCAATCAGCCCCAGCATTTT
TRBJ2-5 TRBV5-1 TRBD2 NA CASSLGGTSIETQYF TGCGCCAGCAGCTTGGGCGGGACTAGTATTGAGACCCAGTACTTC
TRBJ2-7 TRBV7-9 NA NA CASSSGFVLSSYEQYF TGTGCCAGCAGCTCGGGATTCGTCCTTAGCTCCTACGAGCAGTACTTC
TRBJ1-1 TRBV21-1 NA NA CASSEPRDRGNTEAFF TGTGCCAGCAGCGAACCTCGGGACAGGGGGAACACTGAAGCTTTCTTT
TRBJ2-7 TRBV21-1 NA NA CASGTGECGAYEQYF TGTGCCAGCGGGACAGGGGAATGTGGTGCCTACGAGCAGTACTTC
TRBJ1-6 TRBV25-1 TRBD1 NA CASSEPQETGDSPLHF TGTGCCAGCAGTGAACCCCAGGAGACAGGGGATTCACCCCTCCACTTT
TRBJ2-1 TRBV29-1 NA NA CSVEDSIRDPRSYNEQFF TGCAGCGTTGAAGACTCCATACGGGACCCTCGCTCCTACAATGAGCAGTTCTTC
TRBJ1-1 TRBV7-9 NA NA CASSLDSGPEAFF TGTGCCAGCAGCTTAGACTCAGGGCCTGAAGCTTTCTTT
TRBJ1-1 TRBV6-5 NA few CASSMNTEAFF TGTGCCAGCAGTATGAACACTGAAGCTTTCTTT
TRBJ2-5 TRBV29-1 NA NA CSVERPERETQYF TGCAGCGTTGAGAGGCCCGAGCGGGAGACCCAGTACTTC
TRBJ2-7 TRBV5-6 NA few CASSFFNQGYEQYF TGTGCCAGCAGCTTTTTCAATCAGGGCTACGAGCAGTACTTC
TRBJ2-1 TRBV11-3 TRBD2 NA CASSRGGFSYNEQFF TGTGCCAGCAGTCGCGGGGGTTTTTCCTACAATGAGCAGTTCTTC
TRBJ1-2 TRBV6-5 NA once CASTMSGAGYTF TGTGCCAGCACCATGAGTGGGGCTGGCTACACCTTC
TRBJ2-2 TRBV2 NA NA CASSEVLAPLTSNTGELFF TGTGCCAGCAGTGAGGTTCTAGCGCCGCTCACCTCGAACACCGGGGAGCTGTTTTTT
TRBJ1-1 TRBV30 NA few CAWSDGSTEAFF TGTGCCTGGAGTGATGGGAGTACTGAAGCTTTCTTT
TRBJ2-1 TRBV11-2 TRBD2 NA CASSGKGRGAYNEQFF TGTGCCAGCAGCGGGAAAGGGCGGGGGGCCTACAATGAGCAGTTCTTC
TRBJ2-5 TRBV5-4 TRBD2 NA CASSVLNGGETQYF TGTGCCAGCAGCGTGCTGAACGGGGGGGAGACCCAGTACTTC
TRBJ1-2 TRBV4-3 TRBD1 NA CASSQPGTDYGYTF TGCGCCAGCAGCCAGCCCGGGACAGACTATGGCTACACCTTC
TRBJ2-2 TRBV7-6 TRBD1 few CASSPGTASTGELFF TGTGCCAGCAGCCCGGGGACAGCAAGCACCGGGGAGCTGTTTTTT
TRBJ1-5 TRBV19 NA few CASSIRQAYQPQHF TGTGCCAGTAGTATTAGACAGGCCTATCAGCCCCAGCATTTT
TRBJ2-1 TRBV7-6 TRBD2 NA CASSSAGGTTGEQFF TGTGCCAGCAGTTCAGCGGGAGGGACGACGGGTGAGCAGTTCTTC
TRBJ2-2 TRBV27 TRBD1 few CASSSRDRGYGELFF TGTGCCAGCAGTAGTCGGGACAGGGGATACGGGGAGCTGTTTTTT
TRBJ1-2 TRBV9 TRBD1 NA CASSVSPTGVGYTF TGTGCCAGCAGCGTATCGCCGACAGGGGTCGGCTACACCTTC
TRBJ2-1 TRBV6-5 TRBD2 NA CASKGLADEQFF TGTGCCAGCAAGGGACTAGCCGATGAGCAGTTCTTC
TRBJ1-1 TRBV7-9 TRBD1 NA CASSETGWTEAFF TGTGCCAGCAGCGAGACAGGGTGGACTGAAGCTTTCTTT
TRBJ2-6 TRBV19 NA NA CASMEQGSQGANVLTF TGTGCCAGCATGGAACAGGGCTCGCAAGGGGCCAACGTCCTGACTTTC
TRBJ1-2 TRBV7-9 NA NA CASSLQQRDYGYTF TGTGCCAGCAGCTTACAACAGCGGGACTATGGCTACACCTTC
TRBJ1-2 TRBV11-2 NA few CASSLAGLRQGGYTF TGTGCCAGCAGCTTAGCTGGACTCCGGCAGGGCGGCTACACCTTC
TRBJ1-1 TRBV27 NA NA CASSIRSTNTEAFF TGTGCCAGCAGCATCAGGTCAACGAACACTGAAGCTTTCTTT
TRBJ2-5 TRBV11-3 TRBD1 NA CASSLGGTGFYVQETQYF TGTGCCAGCAGCTTAGGAGGGACAGGGTTTTACGTACAAGAGACCCAGTACTTC
TRBJ2-1 TRBV11-2 NA NA CASSPGAGTHNEQFF TGTGCCAGCAGCCCAGGGGCCGGGACCCACAATGAGCAGTTCTTC
TRBJ1-4 TRBV2 NA NA CASSNRGDEKLFF TGTGCCAGCAGTAATAGGGGAGATGAAAAACTGTTTTTT
TRBJ1-5 TRBV7-9 NA once CASSLGGLNQPQHF TGTGCCAGCAGCTTAGGGGGACTGAATCAGCCCCAGCATTTT
TRBJ1-2 TRBV9 NA NA CASSPLRAGNGYTF TGTGCCAGCAGCCCCCTACGCGCGGGGAATGGCTACACCTTC
TRBJ2-5 TRBV7-6 TRBD2 NA CASSLRRDGRYTQETQYF TGTGCCAGCAGCTTACGTCGGGACGGGAGGTATACTCAAGAGACCCAGTACTTC
TRBJ1-5 TRBV12-5 NA once CASGLVPSISNQPQHF TGTGCTAGTGGTTTGGTCCCCTCAATTAGCAATCAGCCCCAGCATTTT
TRBJ1-2 TRBV6-6 TRBD1 NA CASRYGQDYGYTF TGTGCCAGCAGGTATGGACAGGACTATGGCTACACCTTC
TRBJ1-4 TRBV6-6 NA NA CASSYRENEKLFF TGTGCCAGCAGTTACAGGGAGAATGAAAAACTGTTTTTT
TRBJ2-3 TRBV30 NA NA CAWSLRTQYF TGTGCCTGGAGTCTTCGTACGCAGTATTTT
TRBJ2-5 TRBV19 NA NA CASSINRVETQYF TGTGCCAGTAGTATTAACAGGGTCGAGACCCAGTACTTC
TRBJ2-1 TRBV5-1 TRBD2 NA CASSLVGGAGGNNEQFF TGCGCCAGCAGCTTGGTCGGGGGCGCGGGAGGGAACAATGAGCAGTTCTTC